These 17 T cell receptor beta chains originate from one sample sequenced in a study of T cell responses to AZD1222 COVID-19 vaccine. Assay used: immunoSEQ multiplex PCR; TCRdb lists only in-frame clones, some missing. The sample records about 180,000 clones, just over 90% being singletons. The sample consisted of peripheral blood, taken on day 0 of AZD1222 vaccination. The receptors were sampled from an adult in good health.

The gene calls are TRBV7-2 and TRBJ1-5; D remains ambiguous. The ends were cut back, 6 bases at V and 3 bases at J, with 15 bases in the middle. This CDR3 comprises 15 residues. Germline CDR1 and CDR2: SGHTA and FQGNSA. The CDR3 spells CASRGGGLNNQPQHF. CDR3 sequence (DNA): TGTGCCAGCAGGGGCGGCGGACTAAACAATCAGCCCCAGCATTTT.

The table lists this clone with a few counts. V and J are TRBV5-4 and TRBJ2-7; 7 positions agree with TRBD2. The CDR3 contains 15 residues. The V and J ends lost 0 bases and 6 bases, in that order; junction bases with no gene match: 9. Germline CDR1 is SGHNT and CDR2 is YYREEE (reference sequence). This CDR3 is CASSLDQRGSLEQYF. CDR3 DNA: TGTGCCAGCAGCTTGGATCAGCGGGGATCCCTCGAGCAGTACTTC.

The chain combines TRBV19 with TRBJ2-1; 8 bases map to TRBD2. Germline V gives CDR1 LNHDA, CDR2 SQIVND (reference sequence). V gave up 5 bases and J gave up 2 bases; unmatched junction bases: 5. There are 15 residues in the CDR3. CDR3 loop: CASSALAGAYNEQFF. The CDR3 DNA is TGTGCCAGTAGTGCTCTAGCGGGTGCCTACAATGAGCAGTTCTTC.

CDR3 in amino acids: CASSKRMTALGTEAFF. DNA for the CDR3: TGTGCCAGCAGCAAAAGGATGACGGCCTTGGGAACTGAAGCTTTCTTT. The V call is TRBV21-1, the J call TRBJ1-1. TRBV21-1 is a recognized pseudogene. The CDR3 is 16 residues long.

V and J are TRBV5-1 and TRBJ2-5, with a possible D match to TRBD2 (5 bases). This CDR3 region has 17 residues. Germline CDR1 is SGHRS and CDR2 is YFSETQ. Trimming pared 4 bases from V and 4 bases from J, leaving 23 bases between. DNA of the CDR3: TGCGCCAGCAGCCGAGGCTCGGTATCGGGGTTTGCAGAGACCCAGTACTTC. Protein product: CASSRGSVSGFAETQYF.

The chain uses TRBV14 and TRBJ1-6, with a possible D match to TRBD1 (5 bases). This CDR3 spans 14 amino acids. V lost 3 bases to trimming and J lost 5 bases, with 8 bases between them. Per germline, CDR1 SGHDN and CDR2 FVKESK. The CDR3 DNA follows: TGTGCCAGCAGCCACGCGGGGGATAATTCACCCCTCCACTTT. This encodes CASSHAGDNSPLHF.

The gene calls are TRBV9 and TRBJ2-3; D remains unclear. V was cut by 0 bases and J by 1 base, with 9 bases left in between. CDR3 length equals 15 residues. From germline, CDR1 is SGDLS and CDR2 YYNGEE. This CDR3 is CASSVGGARTDTQYF. The CDR3 DNA sequence: TGTGCCAGCAGCGTAGGAGGAGCTCGCACAGATACGCAGTATTTT.

This clone was observed a single time. The chain combines TRBV18 with TRBJ1-6; the D is unclear. Trimming shortened V by 3 bases and J by 1 base, and 16 bases separated the two germline ends. Germline-derived CDR1 and CDR2 are KGHSH and LQKENI. CDR3 length: 18 amino acids. The CDR3 reads CASSPLLRTGSYNSPLHF. In nucleotides, the CDR3 is TGTGCCAGCTCACCTCTCCTCCGGACGGGTTCCTATAATTCACCCCTCCACTTT.

The chain uses TRBV3-1 (or the pseudogene TRBV3-2) and TRBJ1-5; TRBD1 might be the D (5 bases). Germline V gene lookup returns CDR1 LGHDT and CDR2 YNNKEL (reference sequence). The CDR3 extends over 15 amino acids. The V end lost 4 bases, the J end lost 1 base, and 11 bases lay between the germline ends. CDR3 DNA: TGTGCCAGCAGCCGGGGACCGGGGAGCAATCAGCCCCAGCATTTT. It specifies CASSRGPGSNQPQHF.

This chain joins TRBV5-3 and TRBJ1-5, with D maybe TRBD1 (5 bases). TRBV5-3 is annotated as an ORF whose role is uncertain. Trimming removed 3 bases from V and 5 bases from J, with 15 bases in between. There are 15 residues in the CDR3. The DNA for the CDR3 is TGTGCCAGAAGCTCTCATCCCCAGGGTCATCAGCCCCAGCATTTT. Its protein is CARSSHPQGHQPQHF.

The chain recombines TRBV9 with TRBJ2-7, with D perhaps matching TRBD1 or TRBD2 (5 bases each). Germline CDR1 SGDLS, CDR2 YYNGEE. The CDR3 has 17 amino acids. V lost 4 bases and J 2 bases, leaving 22 bases between the germline ends. The chain's CDR3 is CASSPRGLRDGAYEQYF. In DNA, the CDR3 is TGTGCCAGCAGCCCGCGCGGGCTTCGGGACGGGGCCTACGAGCAGTACTTC. The full variable domain, in which reference TRBV9 and TRBJ2-7 provide the parts outside the CDR3, is DSGVTQTPKHLITATGQRVTLRCSPRSGDLSVYWYQQSLDQGLQFLIQYYNGEERAKGNILERFSAQQFPDLHSELNLSSLELGDSALYFCASSPRGLRDGAYEQYFGPGTRLTVT.

The chain is built from TRBV25-1 and TRBJ2-2, with D possibly TRBD1 on 5 matching bases. The CDR3 spans 15 residues. The V end lost 7 bases, the J end lost 0 bases, and 12 bases lay between the germline ends. The germline CDR1 and CDR2 sequences are MGHDK and SYGVNS. CDR3 DNA sequence: TGTGCCAGCACCTCTGGGGCGGCGAACACCGGGGAGCTGTTTTTT. Translated: CASTSGAANTGELFF.

As to this clone: Other nucleotide sequences in the sample specify the same CDR3. The chain combines TRBV11-3 with TRBJ2-2; weak D call: TRBD2 (5 bases). Trimming left V 3 bases short and J 6 bases short, with 8 bases between. CDR1 and CDR2 (germline): SGHNT, YENEEA. The length of the CDR3 is 13 residues. CDR3 sequence reads: CASSFPGSGELFF. As DNA, the CDR3 is TGTGCCAGCAGCTTTCCGGGATCCGGGGAGCTGTTTTTT.

The chain is built from TRBV19 and TRBJ1-6; D is unresolved. The V and J ends lost 4 bases and 12 bases respectively, with 22 bases between them. This CDR3 contains 16 residues. Germline assignment: CDR1 LNHDA and CDR2 SQIVND (reference sequence). CDR3 amino acids: CASSTTGRTVVLPLHF. CDR3 in DNA: TGTGCCAGTAGTACCACCGGGAGGACGGTGGTGCTACCCCTCCACTTT.

The chain is built from TRBV6-2 or TRBV6-3 and TRBJ2-5; 9 nucleotides align to TRBD1. The ends lost 5 bases at V and 3 bases at J; junction bases unmatched: 4. Germline V gives CDR1 MNHEY, CDR2 SVGEGT. CDR3 length equals 14 residues. For the CDR3, the DNA is TGTGCCAGCAGTCCGGGACAGGGTAAAGAGACCCAGTACTTC. It translates to CASSPGQGKETQYF.

This chain joins TRBV6-4 and TRBJ2-3, with 7 bases matching TRBD2. The CDR3 is 10 residues long. Per the germline V gene, CDR1 is MRHNA and CDR2 is SNTAGT. V lost 11 bases and J lost 11; bases outside the gene matches: 7. The CDR3 here is CAGRVLGQYF. In nucleotides, the CDR3 is TGTGCCGGGAGGGTCTTGGGGCAGTATTTT.

The chain carries TRBV14 and TRBJ1-1; D not certain. The CDR3 sequence is 14 residues long. CDR1 is SGHDN, CDR2 FVKESK, per germline. The germline V and J ends were trimmed by 3 bases and 1 base, with 9 bases remaining between them. In nucleotides, the CDR3 is TGTGCCAGCAGCCACCGGCGGGCGAACACTGAAGCTTTCTTT. Translated: CASSHRRANTEAFF.